This TCR beta chain was documented in a study of blood T cell repertoires in COVID-19. Study details: The origin of the acute and convalescent COVID-19 samples was the United States, Italy and Spain. From T cells, B-cell-depleted T cells, or PBMCs came the material, which was cDNA or gDNA.

V gave up 5 bases and J gave up 5 bases; unmatched junction bases: 4. This CDR3 has 14 amino acids. CDR1 is MNHEY and CDR2 is SVGEGT in the germline V gene. As originally analysed: Nucleated cell counts were estimated from reference gene primer amplification. The protocol was immunoSEQ multiplex PCR, while the TCRdb copy is restricted to in-frame clones and leaves out a portion. V, J and clone size are taken as reported in that table, and D and trimming were inferred from the DNA itself. The sample has 200,000 to 250,000 clones, roughly 90% seen once. The chain carries TRBV6-2 or TRBV6-3 and TRBJ1-5; TRBD1 aligns across 9 bases. Material for sequencing was peripheral blood. The TCR originated in a middle-aged woman with acute or convalescent COVID-19. The CDR3 sequence is CASSKDRGYQPQHF. DNA for the CDR3: TGTGCCAGCAGTAAAGACAGGGGGTATCAGCCCCAGCATTTT.